These T cell receptor beta chains were read from a single sample in a study of blood T cell repertoires in COVID-19. The repertoire was sequenced with immunoSEQ multiplex PCR; TCRdb's copy has only in-frame clones and lacks some. This sample has 65,000 to 85,000 clones, with around 83% found just once. Sequenced input: peripheral blood. These TCRs come from a man in his fifties with active COVID-19. The CDR3 runs from the conserved cysteine through the conserved F or W. A D gene is named only where the DNA matches it firmly. The listing skips clone size in some rows; elsewhere it reads once, few, many or a size class.

TRBV5-1	once	TRBJ1-1	NA	TGCGCCAGCAGCTTGGAACCGGAGGGTCGTCGCGCTTTCTTT	CASSLEPEGRRAFF
TRBV6-1	NA	TRBJ2-1	NA	TGTGCCAGCAGTGAAGTGTACCGGGATGGGAATGAGCAGTTCTTC	CASSEVYRDGNEQFF
TRBV2	NA	TRBJ2-7	NA	TGTGCCAGCAGTGGGCAGGGATTGCGCGAGCAGTACTTC	CASSGQGLREQYF
TRBV6-2/TRBV6-3	NA	TRBJ2-5	NA	TGTGCCAGCAGTTATGCCGGCTTTTCAGGGGAGACCCAGTACTTC	CASSYAGFSGETQYF
TRBV19	NA	TRBJ2-1	TRBD1	TGTGCCAGTAGTCCCTCGACAGGGGATCATGAGCAGTTCTTC	CASSPSTGDHEQFF
TRBV5-5	NA	TRBJ1-2	TRBD1	TGTGCCAGCAGCTTGGAGGACAGGACGGGCGGCTACACCTTC	CASSLEDRTGGYTF
TRBV14	NA	TRBJ2-3	NA	TGTGCCAGCAGCCAAGATATCAGGGCAGCAGTTGGAACAGATACGCAGTATTTT	CASSQDIRAAVGTDTQYF
TRBV29-1	NA	TRBJ2-2	NA	TGCAGCGTTCGGAGTGGGGGGAGGACCGGGGAGCTGTTTTTT	CSVRSGGRTGELFF
TRBV5-5	NA	TRBJ2-7	NA	TGTGCCAGCAGCTTGGTTGCGGGCACCTACGAGCAGTACTTC	CASSLVAGTYEQYF
TRBV6-2/TRBV6-3	once	TRBJ2-7	TRBD2	TGTGCCAGCAGTTCGACTAGCGGGACTAACGAGCAGTACTTC	CASSSTSGTNEQYF
TRBV24-1	NA	TRBJ2-2	NA	TGTGCCACCAGTGACTGGGGTCGGGGATCCGGGGAGCTGTTTTTT	CATSDWGRGSGELFF
TRBV24-1	NA	TRBJ2-3	NA	TGTGCCACCAGTCCGTCCCGGGGGTGGACAGATACGCAGTATTTT	CATSPSRGWTDTQYF
TRBV10-3	NA	TRBJ2-5	TRBD2	TGTGCCATCAGTGGCGATTCCTCTAGCGGGGGGGGCCAAGAGACCCAGTACTTC	CAISGDSSSGGGQETQYF
TRBV9	NA	TRBJ2-2	NA	TGTGCCAGCAGCCAACTTCAGGGGACCGGGGAGCTGTTTTTT	CASSQLQGTGELFF
TRBV11-2	NA	TRBJ1-4	TRBD1	TGTGCCAGCAGCTTGAACAGGGGGCCGGCTAATGAAAAACTGTTTTTT	CASSLNRGPANEKLFF
TRBV4-1	NA	TRBJ1-5	NA	TGCGCCAGCAGCCAAGGAGTAACAGGGTCGTTCAATCAGCCCCAGCATTTT	CASSQGVTGSFNQPQHF
TRBV19	once	TRBJ2-1	NA	TGTGCCAGTAGTATGGGTCGGGATGAGTTTCAGTTCTTC	CASSMGRDEFQFF
TRBV2	NA	TRBJ1-4	TRBD1	TGTGCCAGCAGCCGGACAGGGGACGATGAAAAACTGTTTTTT	CASSRTGDDEKLFF
TRBV18	NA	TRBJ2-1	TRBD2	TGTGCCAGCTCACTTCGAATGCGGGAGTACAATGAGCAGTTCTTC	CASSLRMREYNEQFF
TRBV6-1	NA	TRBJ1-4	NA	TGTGCCAGCAGTGAACGGGGGGCCTATGTTGCAACTAATGAAAAACTGTTTTTT	CASSERGAYVATNEKLFF
TRBV3-1/TRBV3-2	NA	TRBJ1-4	NA	TGTGCCAGCAGCCCCGACAGGACCCGGGAAAAACTGTTTTTT	CASSPDRTREKLFF
TRBV19	NA	TRBJ1-1	TRBD1	TGTGCCAGTAGTATTTCAGGGGGCGCGCAAAGGGTCACTGAAGCTTTCTTT	CASSISGGAQRVTEAFF
TRBV2	NA	TRBJ2-2	TRBD1	TGTGCCAGCAGTCTTACAGGGGACACCGGGGAGCTGTTTTTT	CASSLTGDTGELFF
TRBV29-1	NA	TRBJ2-7	TRBD1	TGCAGCGTGGGACGACAGGGGACCTCCGAGCAGTACTTC	CSVGRQGTSEQYF
TRBV19	NA	TRBJ2-5	TRBD2	TGTGCCAGTAGTACCGCGACTAGCGGACGGGAGACCCAGTACTTC	CASSTATSGRETQYF
TRBV2	NA	TRBJ2-7	NA	TGTGCCAGCACTCCCGTGCGGGGCTACGAGCAGTACTTC	CASTPVRGYEQYF
TRBV6-5	NA	TRBJ1-2	NA	TGTGCCAGCAGTTGGTACGGGGGCTACACCTTC	CASSWYGGYTF
TRBV5-1	NA	TRBJ2-2	NA	TGCGCCAGCAGCTTGGATAGATTCAAACCCGGGGAGCTGTTTTTT	CASSLDRFKPGELFF
TRBV2	NA	TRBJ2-2	NA	TGTGCCAGCAAGGGGGAATTAGACCGCGGGGAGCTGTTTTTT	CASKGELDRGELFF
TRBV6-2/TRBV6-3	NA	TRBJ2-1	TRBD1	TGTGCCAGCAGTTACCCAGGGGGAGTAACCTACAATGAGCAGTTCTTC	CASSYPGGVTYNEQFF
TRBV28	NA	TRBJ2-5	TRBD2	TGTGCCAGCAGTTTTAGGGCGGGAGAAGGAGAGACCCAGTACTTC	CASSFRAGEGETQYF
TRBV11-1	NA	TRBJ2-7	NA	TGTGCCAGCAGCTTAAACACAGGCCAGTACTTC	CASSLNTGQYF
TRBV20-1	NA	TRBJ2-5	TRBD2	TGCAGTGCTAGTGGCAGCGGGGGGAAGTCCCAGTACTTC	CSASGSGGKSQYF